This T cell receptor (beta chain) appears in the sequencing data of a study of beta chain features in type 1 diabetes. Background on the study: Patients looked much like healthy donors when it came to age, gender and cell yields.

Donors underwent one heparinised blood draw, about 0.12 L on average. Study-wide findings and caveats: Sampled from patients, naive, central memory and Treg TCRB repertoires appeared more similar than those sampled from healthy donors. For Type 1 diabetes patients, all four CD4+ subsets carried TCRB CDR3s that were moderately but significantly shorter.

Details on this clone: The target antigen is unknown.

This CDR3 has 13 residues. The germline gives CDR1 SGHVS, CDR2 FNYEAQ. V was pared by 5 bases and J by 3 bases, with 11 bases between. Of the isolated RNA, all was reverse transcribed, and so the sequenced material was expressed TCRB transcripts. TCRdb's copy holds only in-frame clones and misses some; the assay was immunoSEQ multiplex PCR. This sample has over 120,000 clones, with about 13% found just once. This chain connects TRBV7-6 to TRBJ2-7; D is ambiguous. The sequence was collected from a man between 18 and 35 years old with type 1 diabetes. The specimen sequenced was central memory CD4+ T cells from blood. CDR3 DNA: TGTGCCAGCAGCAGAGAGGCCGGCTACGAGCAGTACTTC. Its protein is CASSREAGYEQYF. Full variable domain (remainder filled in from reference TRBV7-6 and TRBJ2-7): GAGVSQSPRYKVTKRGQDVALRCDPISGHVSLYWYRQALGQGPEFLTYFNYEAQQDKSGLPNDRFSAERPEGSISTLTIQRTEQRDSAMYRCASSREAGYEQYFGPGTRLTVT.